Presented here are 30 T cell receptor beta chains from one specimen sequenced in a study of blood T cell repertoires in COVID-19. Clones were sequenced by immunoSEQ multiplex PCR, and TCRdb holds only the in-frame ones, with some missing. The profile covers some 200,000 clones, with 85% to 90% appearing a single time and roughly 5.6% taken by the ten largest. What was sequenced was peripheral blood. The receptors were gathered from a man aged 35-49 years with active or convalescent COVID-19.

The chain joins TRBV11-3 to TRBJ2-7; maybe TRBD2 (6 bases). This CDR3 has 13 amino acids. V gave up 5 bases and J gave up 6 bases, with 14 bases separating them. Per germline, CDR1 SGHNT and CDR2 YENEEA. The CDR3 protein is CASSDGGFSEQYF. CDR3 nucleotide sequence: TGTGCCAGCAGCGATGGGGGGTTTTCCGAGCAGTACTTC.

This sequence joins TRBV19 and TRBJ2-3; possibly TRBD2 for D (5 bases). Trimming shortened V by 1 base and J by 0 bases, and 8 bases separated the two germline ends. This CDR3 comprises 15 residues. Looked up from germline, CDR1 is LNHDA and CDR2 is SQIVND (reference sequence). Here the CDR3 reads CASSIVRTSTDTQYF. The CDR3 DNA reads as TGTGCCAGTAGTATAGTTCGGACTAGCACAGATACGCAGTATTTT.

The rearrangement uses TRBV20-1 and TRBJ1-4; D possibly corresponds to TRBD1 (5 bases). The V gene's germline CDR1 is DFQATT and CDR2 SNEGSKA (reference sequence). V dropped 7 bases and J dropped 5 bases, with 23 bases sitting between them. The CDR3 runs 16 residues. CDR3 amino acids: CSVTEIRGLENEKLFF. As DNA, the CDR3 is TGCAGTGTTACTGAAATAAGGGGACTGGAGAATGAAAAACTGTTTTTT.

The chain couples TRBV5-5 to TRBJ2-1, with TRBD1 matching 10 bases. The germline V gene encodes CDR1 SGHKS and CDR2 YYEKEE (reference sequence). CDR3 length equals 14 residues. Trimming removed 9 bases from V and 8 bases from J; junction bases left unmatched: 11. The CDR3 region has the DNA TGTGCCACCGAGAGACAGGGGGCTAAGGATGAGCAGTTCTTC. As protein: CATERQGAKDEQFF.

This chain links TRBV7-2 with TRBJ1-5; maybe TRBD1 (6 bases). Germline CDR1 is SGHTA and CDR2 is FQGNSA. The CDR3 extends over 15 amino acids. The V gene lost 5 bases and the J gene lost 7 bases, with 18 bases spanning the gap. CDR3 loop: CASSRTGTREQPQHF. The CDR3 DNA follows: TGTGCCAGCAGCCGGACCGGGACAAGGGAACAGCCCCAGCATTTT.

The CDR3 protein is CASSRSGRAFVTQYF. CDR3 DNA sequence: TGTGCCAGCAGCCGGAGCGGGAGGGCCTTCGTTACGCAGTATTTT. The genes are TRBV3-1 (or the pseudogene TRBV3-2) and TRBJ2-3; TRBD2 matches 10 bases. Looked up from germline, CDR1 is LGHDT and CDR2 is YNNKEL (reference sequence). There are 15 residues in the CDR3. V lost 4 bases to trimming and J lost 8 bases; unmatched junction nucleotides: 9.

The V call is TRBV19, the J call TRBJ1-2; 7 nucleotides agree with TRBD1. V lost 9 bases, J lost 5 bases, and 9 bases stayed unmatched. This CDR3 has 13 amino acids. Germline CDR1 and CDR2: LNHDA and SQIVND (reference sequence). CDR3 sequence: CASTGETGYGYTF. Written as DNA, the CDR3 is TGTGCCAGCACCGGGGAGACAGGGTATGGCTACACCTTC.

A note on this clone: This likely comes from a read error, as the CDR3 has no conserved phenylalanine or tryptophan at its end. It is unclear where the CDR3 begins or ends on the DNA, so no DNA is shown, and the CDR3 is as TCRdb lists it. The rearrangement joins TRBV23-1 to TRBJ1-2. TRBV23-1 is assigned to the ORF class and has an uncertain function. The CDR3 length is 9 residues, termini included. CDR3: CASPTPALN.

The V gene is TRBV28, the J gene TRBJ2-1; D is undetermined. V was pared by 7 bases and J by 0 bases, with 7 bases between. Germline lookup yields CDR1 MDHEN and CDR2 SYDVKM. CDR3 size: 13 residues. The CDR3 spells CASKNSSYNEQFF. The CDR3 nucleotides read TGTGCCAGCAAAAACAGCTCCTACAATGAGCAGTTCTTC. The full variable domain, in which reference TRBV28 and TRBJ2-1 provide the parts outside the CDR3, is DVKVTQSSRYLVKRTGEKVFLECVQDMDHENMFWYRQDPGLGLRLIYFSYDVKMKEKGDIPEGYSVSREKKERFSLILESASTNQTSMYLCASKNSSYNEQFFGPGTRLTVL.

The chain combines TRBV28 with TRBJ1-2, with 7 bases aligning to TRBD1. The CDR3 extends over 14 amino acids. In germline, CDR1 is MDHEN, CDR2 SYDVKM. After removal of 5 bases from V and 5 bases from J, the junction contained 8 bases not matched to a gene. CDR3 region: CASSDRVLFYGYTF. The CDR3 DNA reads TGTGCCAGCAGTGACAGGGTCTTATTTTATGGCTACACCTTC.

V gene TRBV11-2 combines with J gene TRBJ1-5; TRBD1 matches 10 bases. The trim removed 2 bases at V and 2 bases at J, leaving 3 bases unmatched. The CDR3 has 16 amino acids. The germline CDR1 and CDR2 sequences are SGHAT and FQNNGV. CDR3 DNA sequence: TGTGCCAGCAGCTTACCGACAGGGGGCGGCAATCAGCCCCAGCATTTT. Protein product: CASSLPTGGGNQPQHF.

The genes are TRBV5-6 and TRBJ1-1; D might be TRBD1 (6 bases). CDR1 and CDR2 (germline): SGHDT, YYEEEE. Trimming left V 1 base short and J 5 bases short, with 21 bases between. The CDR3 covers 17 residues. CDR3 bases: TGTGCCAGCAGCTTGACAGGGAATAATTTGTTTAGGACTGAAGCTTTCTTT. Translation: CASSLTGNNLFRTEAFF.

The rearrangement joins TRBV28 to TRBJ1-5, with D unresolved. Germline loops: CDR1 MDHEN, CDR2 SYDVKM. The germline V and J ends were trimmed by 10 bases and 9 bases, with 25 bases remaining between them. CDR3 length: 15 residues. CDR3 protein: CATVPPGISPSPQHF. CDR3 DNA: TGTGCCACCGTTCCCCCCGGGATTTCCCCCTCGCCCCAGCATTTT.

The genes are TRBV5-4 and TRBJ2-1; TRBD2 matches 9 bases. V dropped 4 bases and J dropped 7; count of bases not matched to a gene: 9. This CDR3 comprises 15 residues. Per the germline V gene, CDR1 is SGHNT and CDR2 is YYREEE (reference sequence). For the CDR3, the DNA is TGTGCCAGCAGCGTGGCGGCTAGCGGGATTAATGAGCAGTTCTTC. Translation gives CASSVAASGINEQFF.

The genes are TRBV19 and TRBJ2-3; a weak D match, TRBD2 (6 bases). With 9 bases removed from V and 6 bases from J, the gap between germline ends came to 13 bases. CDR3 length: 12 residues. Per germline, CDR1 LNHDA and CDR2 SQIVND (reference sequence). This CDR3 reads CASSGDLDTQYF. The CDR3 coding sequence is TGTGCCAGCTCGGGGGATCTTGATACGCAGTATTTT.

V and J are TRBV27 and TRBJ2-7, with TRBD2 as a possible D gene (5 bases). Deletions cut 0 bases from V and 6 bases from J, with 9 bases between. This CDR3 has 13 residues. CDR1 is MNHEY, CDR2 SMNVEV, per germline (reference sequence). The DNA of the CDR3 is TGTGCCAGCAGTTTATCGGGAGTGCCCGAGCAGTACTTC. It yields the protein CASSLSGVPEQYF.

This clone was seen a handful of times. This sequence joins TRBV7-9 and TRBJ1-3; no reliable D call. Trimming left V 5 bases short and J 6 bases short, with 5 bases between. From germline, CDR1 is SEHNR and CDR2 FQNEAQ (reference sequence). The CDR3 sequence is 11 residues long. In DNA, the CDR3 is TGTGCCAGCAGCCCCCAAAACACCATATATTTT. It yields the protein CASSPQNTIYF. Combining the CDR3 with reference TRBV7-9 and TRBJ1-3 gives the whole variable domain DTGVSQNPRHKITKRGQNVTFRCDPISEHNRLYWYRQTLGQGPEFLTYFQNEAQLEKSRLLSDRFSAERPKGSFSTLEIQRTEQGDSAMYLCASSPQNTIYFGEGSWLTVV.

V gene TRBV6-5 combines with J gene TRBJ2-5, with 8 bases matching TRBD1. This CDR3 has 14 residues. The germline V gene encodes CDR1 MNHEY and CDR2 SVGAGI. V dropped 5 bases and J dropped 9; count of bases not matched to a gene: 11. The chain's CDR3 is CASSPLGDRQAQYF. The CDR3 nucleotides read TGTGCCAGCAGTCCCCTCGGGGACAGGCAGGCCCAGTACTTC.

The chain has TRBV28 and TRBJ2-7; 9 bases agree with TRBD2. Germline CDR1 is MDHEN and CDR2 is SYDVKM. Unmatched junction bases numbered 9, after V lost 6 bases and J lost 3 bases. The CDR3 has 15 amino acids. The CDR3 spells CASRPSGRTIYEQYF. The CDR3 nucleotides read TGTGCCAGCAGACCCAGCGGGAGGACGATCTACGAGCAGTACTTC. Drawing the rest from reference TRBV28 and TRBJ2-7, the complete variable domain is DVKVTQSSRYLVKRTGEKVFLECVQDMDHENMFWYRQDPGLGLRLIYFSYDVKMKEKGDIPEGYSVSREKKERFSLILESASTNQTSMYLCASRPSGRTIYEQYFGPGTRLTVT.

The genes are TRBV12-5 and TRBJ2-3; 11 bases agree with TRBD2. Germline V gene sequence: CDR1 LGHNT, CDR2 FRNRAP. The CDR3 has 15 amino acids. J was trimmed by 1 base and V by 4 bases; bases with no gene match: 1. CDR3 in amino acids: CASGSGLAGTDTQYF. CDR3 bases: TGTGCTAGTGGTTCGGGACTAGCGGGCACAGATACGCAGTATTTT.

The V and J genes are TRBV9 and TRBJ2-7; 10 bases line up with TRBD2. From germline, CDR1 is SGDLS and CDR2 YYNGEE. This CDR3 is built from 15 residues. The ends lost 3 bases at V and 2 bases at J; junction bases unmatched: 5. The DNA of the CDR3 is TGTGCCAGCAGCGCAACTAGCGGGGAACCCTACGAGCAGTACTTC. Its translation: CASSATSGEPYEQYF.

The chain recombines TRBV18 with TRBJ2-7, with TRBD1 identical over 7 bases. The CDR3 has 13 amino acids. The germline CDR1 and CDR2 sequences are KGHSH and LQKENI. V lost 3 bases and J lost 6; bases outside the gene matches: 5. CDR3 coding DNA: TGTGCCAGCTCACCGATACAGGGGCTCGAGCAGTACTTC. This encodes CASSPIQGLEQYF.

Details on this clone: Other DNA sequences in the same sample also yield this CDR3. The chain couples TRBV9 to TRBJ1-2; D might be TRBD1 (6 bases). Trimming removed 2 bases at V and 5 bases at J, with 7 bases between. This CDR3 spans 12 amino acids. From germline, CDR1 is SGDLS and CDR2 YYNGEE. DNA of the CDR3: TGTGCCAGCAGCGTTCAGGGGTATGGCTACACCTTC. This encodes CASSVQGYGYTF.

The chain uses TRBV19 and TRBJ2-1; D might be TRBD1 (5 bases). The CDR3 loop spans 14 amino acids. CDR1 and CDR2 from the germline V gene are LNHDA and SQIVND (reference sequence). V lost 2 bases and J 5 bases, leaving 10 bases between the germline ends. This chain's CDR3 is CASSIQGVNNEQFF. CDR3 DNA sequence: TGTGCCAGTAGTATACAGGGTGTAAACAATGAGCAGTTCTTC.

The rearrangement joins TRBV6-4 to TRBJ1-1; a possible D gene is TRBD1 (6 bases). The CDR3 extends over 14 amino acids. CDR1 is MRHNA, CDR2 SNTAGT, per germline. Deletions cut 5 bases from V and 4 bases from J, with 14 bases between. CDR3 DNA: TGTGCCAGCAGTCCTGAACAGGGTATCACTGAAGCTTTCTTT. Translation: CASSPEQGITEAFF.

V gene TRBV5-1 combines with J gene TRBJ2-1; weak D call: TRBD1 (6 bases). V lost 0 bases, J lost 7 bases, and 11 bases lay in between. The CDR3 has 14 residues. Looked up from germline, CDR1 is SGHRS and CDR2 is YFSETQ. Here the CDR3 reads CASSLEQGKNEQFF. As DNA, the CDR3 is TGCGCCAGCAGCTTGGAACAGGGTAAGAATGAGCAGTTCTTC.

V gene TRBV5-4 combines with J gene TRBJ2-2, with D perhaps matching TRBD1 (6 bases). Germline assignment: CDR1 SGHNT and CDR2 YYREEE (reference sequence). V dropped 5 bases and J dropped 0 bases, with 14 bases sitting between them. The CDR3 has 16 residues. CDR3 nucleotides: TGTGCCAGCAGTACCCGGGACAAAGCGAACACCGGGGAGCTGTTTTTT. This encodes CASSTRDKANTGELFF.

The V gene is TRBV15, the J gene TRBJ2-3; D possibly corresponds to TRBD2 (5 bases). The CDR3 has 18 residues. V lost 3 bases to trimming and J lost 0 bases, with 19 bases between them. Germline CDR1 and CDR2: LNHNV and YYDKDF (reference sequence). The CDR3 DNA follows: TGTGCCACCAGCAGGGAGGAACCATCGAAATTTAGCACAGATACGCAGTATTTT. Protein product: CATSREEPSKFSTDTQYF. Together with reference TRBV15 and TRBJ2-3, the CDR3 gives the full variable domain: DAMVIQNPRYQVTQFGKPVTLSCSQTLNHNVMYWYQQKSSQAPKLLFHYYDKDFNNEADTPDNFQSRRPNTSFCFLDIRSPGLGDTAMYLCATSREEPSKFSTDTQYFGPGTRLTVL.

This chain links TRBV2 with TRBJ2-4; TRBD2 matches at 14 bases. Germline assignment: CDR1 SNHLY and CDR2 FYNNEI. The CDR3 has 19 amino acids. V dropped 8 bases and J dropped 0; count of bases not matched to a gene: 12. The CDR3 reads CASAALGTSGSIAKNIQYF. In DNA form, the CDR3 reads TGTGCCAGCGCCGCACTTGGGACTAGCGGGAGCATAGCCAAAAACATTCAGTACTTC.

The sample holds one count of this clone. This chain joins TRBV27 and TRBJ2-2; TRBD1 aligns across 12 bases. Germline CDR1 MNHEY, CDR2 SMNVEV (reference sequence). The length of the CDR3 is 21 residues. Losses at the gene ends were 5 bases for V and 0 bases for J; bases not matched to a gene: 16. The CDR3 is CASSPRRRDRGPTSNTGELFF. The CDR3 DNA follows: TGTGCCAGCAGTCCACGACGACGGGACAGGGGGCCCACCTCGAACACCGGGGAGCTGTTTTTT.